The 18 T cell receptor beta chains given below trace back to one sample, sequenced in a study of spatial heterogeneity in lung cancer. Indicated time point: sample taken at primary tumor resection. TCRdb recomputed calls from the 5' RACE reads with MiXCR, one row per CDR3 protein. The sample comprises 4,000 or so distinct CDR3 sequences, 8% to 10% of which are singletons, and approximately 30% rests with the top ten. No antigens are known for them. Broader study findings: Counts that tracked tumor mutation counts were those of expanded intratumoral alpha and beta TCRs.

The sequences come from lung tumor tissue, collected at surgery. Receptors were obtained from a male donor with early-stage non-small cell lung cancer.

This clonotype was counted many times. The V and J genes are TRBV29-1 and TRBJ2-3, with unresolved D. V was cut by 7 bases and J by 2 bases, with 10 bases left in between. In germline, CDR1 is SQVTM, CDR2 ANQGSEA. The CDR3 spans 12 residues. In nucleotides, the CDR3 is TGCAGCGAATCCTACATCACAGATACGCAGTATTTT. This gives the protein CSESYITDTQYF.

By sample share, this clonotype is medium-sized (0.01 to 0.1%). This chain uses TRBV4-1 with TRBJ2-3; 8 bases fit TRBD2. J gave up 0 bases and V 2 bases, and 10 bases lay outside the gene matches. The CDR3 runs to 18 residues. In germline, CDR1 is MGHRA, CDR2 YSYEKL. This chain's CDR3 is CASSQSQAGGGSTDTQYF. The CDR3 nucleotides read TGCGCCAGCAGCCAATCCCAGGCGGGGGGCGGTAGCACAGATACGCAGTATTTT.

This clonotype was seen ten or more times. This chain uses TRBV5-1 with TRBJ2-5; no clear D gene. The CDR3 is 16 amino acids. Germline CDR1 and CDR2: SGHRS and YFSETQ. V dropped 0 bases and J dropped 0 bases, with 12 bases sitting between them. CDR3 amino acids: CASSLGLNRHQETQYF. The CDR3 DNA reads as TGCGCCAGCAGCTTGGGACTCAACCGCCACCAAGAGACCCAGTACTTC.

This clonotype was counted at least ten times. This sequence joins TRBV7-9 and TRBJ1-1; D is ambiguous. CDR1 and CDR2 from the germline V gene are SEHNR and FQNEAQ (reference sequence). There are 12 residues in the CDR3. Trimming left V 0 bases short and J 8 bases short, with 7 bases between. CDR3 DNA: TGTGCCAGCAGCTTAGCGGGAAAAGAAGCTTTCTTT. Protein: CASSLAGKEAFF.

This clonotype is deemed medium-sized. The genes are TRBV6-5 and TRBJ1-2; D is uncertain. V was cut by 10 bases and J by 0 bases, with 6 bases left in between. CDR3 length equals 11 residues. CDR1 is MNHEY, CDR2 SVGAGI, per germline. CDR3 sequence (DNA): TGTGCCATCGGGTCTAACTATGGCTACACCTTC. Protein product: CAIGSNYGYTF.

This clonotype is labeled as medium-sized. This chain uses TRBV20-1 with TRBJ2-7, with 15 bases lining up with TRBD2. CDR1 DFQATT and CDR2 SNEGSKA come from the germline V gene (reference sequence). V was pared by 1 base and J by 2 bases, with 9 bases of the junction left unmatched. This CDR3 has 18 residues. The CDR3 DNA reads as TGCAGTGCTAGAGCTCAGGGGACTAGCGGGAGGTTCACCTACGAGCAGTACTTC. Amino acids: CSARAQGTSGRFTYEQYF.

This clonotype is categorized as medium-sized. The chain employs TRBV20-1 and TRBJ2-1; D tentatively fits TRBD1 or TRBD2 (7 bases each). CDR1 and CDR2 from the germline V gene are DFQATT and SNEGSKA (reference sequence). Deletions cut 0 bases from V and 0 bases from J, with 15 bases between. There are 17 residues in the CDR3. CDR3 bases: TGCAGTGCTAGAGATTCGGGGGGACAGATCTCCTACAATGAGCAGTTCTTC. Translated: CSARDSGGQISYNEQFF.

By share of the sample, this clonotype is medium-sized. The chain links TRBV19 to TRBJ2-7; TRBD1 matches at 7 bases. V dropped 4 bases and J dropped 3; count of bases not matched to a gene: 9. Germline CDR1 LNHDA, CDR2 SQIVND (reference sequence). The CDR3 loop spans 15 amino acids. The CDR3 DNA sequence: TGTGCCAGTAGTAAGGGACAGAACTCTTACTACGAGCAGTACTTC. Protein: CASSKGQNSYYEQYF.

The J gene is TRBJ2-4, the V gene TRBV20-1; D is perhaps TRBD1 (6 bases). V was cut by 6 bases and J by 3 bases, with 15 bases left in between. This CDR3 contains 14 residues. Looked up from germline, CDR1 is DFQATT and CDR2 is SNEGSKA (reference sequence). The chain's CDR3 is CSAITGKGKNIQYF. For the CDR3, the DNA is TGCAGTGCCATAACAGGGAAAGGCAAAAACATTCAGTACTTC.

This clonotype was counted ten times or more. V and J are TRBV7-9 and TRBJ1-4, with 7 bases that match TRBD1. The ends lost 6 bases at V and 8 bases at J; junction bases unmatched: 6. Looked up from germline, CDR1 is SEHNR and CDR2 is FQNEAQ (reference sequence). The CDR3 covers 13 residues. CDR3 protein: CASSRQGGEKLFF. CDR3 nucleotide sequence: TGTGCCAGCAGTCGACAGGGAGGCGAAAAACTGTTTTTT.

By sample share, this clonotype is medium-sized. This CDR3 reads CASSFGLAGETQYF. CDR3 sequence (DNA): TGTGCCAGCTCATTCGGACTAGCGGGGGAGACCCAGTACTTC. V and J are TRBV18 and TRBJ2-5, with 12 bases identical to TRBD2. The CDR3 contains 14 residues. V lost 5 bases and J lost 5; bases outside the gene matches: 3. Germline V gene lookup returns CDR1 KGHSH and CDR2 LQKENI.

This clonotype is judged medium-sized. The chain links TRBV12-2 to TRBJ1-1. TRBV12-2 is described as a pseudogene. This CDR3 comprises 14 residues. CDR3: CASRLGRKNTEAFF. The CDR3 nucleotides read TGTGCAAGTCGCTTAGGCAGGAAGAACACTGAAGCTTTCTTT.

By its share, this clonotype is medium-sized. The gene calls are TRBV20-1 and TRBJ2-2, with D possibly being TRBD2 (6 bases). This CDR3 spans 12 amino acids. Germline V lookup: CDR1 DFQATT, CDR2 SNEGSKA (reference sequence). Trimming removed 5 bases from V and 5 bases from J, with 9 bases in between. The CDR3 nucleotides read TGCAGTGCTGACCGGGAGACCGGGGAGCTGTTTTTT. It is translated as CSADRETGELFF.

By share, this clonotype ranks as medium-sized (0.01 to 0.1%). CDR3 bases: TGTGCCAGCAGAAGGCGGGACAGGGTTAATGAGCAGTTCTTC. As protein: CASRRRDRVNEQFF. The gene calls are TRBV6-2 or TRBV6-3 and TRBJ2-1; 9 bases map to TRBD1. CDR3 size: 14 residues. Germline V CDR1 and CDR2: MNHEY, SVGEGT. Losses at the gene ends were 6 bases for V and 7 bases for J; bases not matched to a gene: 7.

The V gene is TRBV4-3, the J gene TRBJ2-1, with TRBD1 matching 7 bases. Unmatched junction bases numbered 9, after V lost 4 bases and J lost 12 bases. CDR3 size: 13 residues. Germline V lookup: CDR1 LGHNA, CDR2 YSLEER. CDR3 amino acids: CASSPTTGAMQFF. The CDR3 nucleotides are TGCGCCAGCAGCCCGACCACAGGGGCCATGCAGTTCTTC.

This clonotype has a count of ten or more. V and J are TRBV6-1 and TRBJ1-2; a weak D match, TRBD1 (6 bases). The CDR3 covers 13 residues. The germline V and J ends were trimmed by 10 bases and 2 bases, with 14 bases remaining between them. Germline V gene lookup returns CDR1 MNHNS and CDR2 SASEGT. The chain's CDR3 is CANRDTRNYGYTF. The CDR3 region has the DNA TGTGCCAACCGGGACACACGGAACTATGGCTACACCTTC.

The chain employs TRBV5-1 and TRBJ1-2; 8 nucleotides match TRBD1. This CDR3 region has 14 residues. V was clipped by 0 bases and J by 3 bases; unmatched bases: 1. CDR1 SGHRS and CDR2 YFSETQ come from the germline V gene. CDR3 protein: CASSLGQGYYGYTF. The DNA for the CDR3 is TGCGCCAGCAGCTTGGGACAGGGGTACTATGGCTACACCTTC.

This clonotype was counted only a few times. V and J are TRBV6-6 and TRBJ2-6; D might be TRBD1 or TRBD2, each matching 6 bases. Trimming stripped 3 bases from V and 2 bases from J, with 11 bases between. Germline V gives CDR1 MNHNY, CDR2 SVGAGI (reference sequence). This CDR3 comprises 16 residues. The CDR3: CASSYRRGTGANVLTF. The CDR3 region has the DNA TGTGCCAGCAGTTATAGGAGGGGGACTGGGGCCAACGTCCTGACTTTC.